This entry features one TCR beta chain sequence. These data belong to a study of OX40 agonist ivuxolimab in advanced cancers. CDR3 length: 13 amino acids. In germline, CDR1 is PRHDT, CDR2 FYEKMQ (reference sequence). Trimming shortened V by 0 bases and J by 6 bases, and 6 bases separated the two germline ends. The protocol was immunoSEQ multiplex PCR, while the TCRdb copy is restricted to in-frame clones and leaves out a portion. This table has approximately 13,000 clones, roughly 77% appearing once. The chain carries TRBV13 and TRBJ2-1, with unresolved D. The source of this sequence is an adult with an advanced solid tumor such as melanoma, head and neck, liver or kidney cancer. The sequencing here drew on CD4+ or CD8+ T cells sorted from blood, taken in a trial of the OX40 agonist ivuxolimab. The CDR3 region is CASSLGEVNEQFF. The CDR3 nucleotides are TGTGCCAGCAGCTTAGGCGAGGTCAATGAGCAGTTCTTC.